Below are 30 T cell receptor beta chains sequenced from a single sample in a study of blood T cells in healthy people across ages. Primers used in a second PCR of about 7 to 11 cycles were a sample-barcoded 5' primer and a J-beta primer mix. TCRdb processed the 5' RACE reads anew with MiXCR; each CDR3 protein has one entry. The sample includes just under 750,000 distinct CDR3 sequences, 20% to 25% of them seen just once. Sequencing input: blood. Receptors originate from a man between 65 and 85 years old in good health.

The rearrangement links TRBV12-3 or TRBV12-4 to TRBJ1-1, with TRBD1 as a possible D gene (5 bases). V lost 8 bases and J 1 base, leaving 17 bases between the germline ends. This CDR3 region has 15 residues. The CDR3 spells CASGWFWGANTEAFF. The CDR3 DNA reads as TGTGCCAGCGGATGGTTCTGGGGCGCGAACACTGAAGCTTTCTTT.

The V call is TRBV19, the J call TRBJ2-4, with D perhaps matching TRBD1 (6 bases). Trimming stripped 7 bases from V and 1 base from J, with 14 bases between. Germline values: CDR1 LNHDA, CDR2 SQIVND (reference sequence). The CDR3 extends over 15 amino acids. CDR3 nucleotide sequence: TGTGCCAGTATAAAGACCCAGGGGGCCAAAAACATTCAGTACTTC. Its protein product is CASIKTQGAKNIQYF.

This clonotype showed up just a few times. The rearrangement uses TRBV10-3 and TRBJ2-1, with D unclear. Trimming took 6 bases from V and 6 from J, leaving 9 bases between them. The CDR3 runs to 12 residues. Germline values: CDR1 ENHRY, CDR2 SYGVKD. The CDR3 sequence: CAISEGANEQFF. The CDR3 DNA reads as TGTGCCATCAGCGAAGGTGCCAATGAGCAGTTCTTC.

The chain joins TRBV28 to TRBJ2-5; D is possibly TRBD1 (6 bases). The CDR3 runs 14 residues. Germline V gene data show CDR1 as MDHEN and CDR2 as SYDVKM. Trimming stripped 5 bases from V and 7 bases from J, with 17 bases between. The CDR3 reads CASSLEQGAGTQYF. As DNA, the CDR3 is TGTGCCAGCAGTCTCGAACAGGGCGCGGGGACCCAGTACTTC.

This clonotype was counted between two and nine times. This sequence joins TRBV20-1 and TRBJ2-3, with 7 bases that match TRBD1. The CDR3 totals 15 residues. Germline CDR1 and CDR2: DFQATT and SNEGSKA (reference sequence). V dropped 6 bases and J dropped 6; count of bases not matched to a gene: 15. The CDR3 spells CSAEDRDGAPDTQYF. CDR3 coding DNA: TGCAGTGCAGAAGACAGGGACGGGGCCCCGGATACGCAGTATTTT.

The rearrangement uses TRBV2 and TRBJ2-3; possibly TRBD1 for D (6 bases). V was cut by 6 bases and J by 2 bases, with 18 bases left in between. There are 16 residues in the CDR3. In germline, CDR1 is SNHLY, CDR2 FYNNEI. The CDR3 DNA reads as TGTGCCAGCAGCGTACGCCGGGACAAGACCACAGATACGCAGTATTTT. Translating gives CASSVRRDKTTDTQYF.

This clonotype was seen more than once but under ten times. The chain carries TRBV28 and TRBJ2-7, with 11 bases lining up with TRBD1. The CDR3 sequence is 16 residues long. CDR1 is MDHEN and CDR2 is SYDVKM in the germline V gene. The junction had 7 bases not matched to a gene; V was cut back by 6 bases and J by 0 bases. Here the CDR3 DNA reads TGTGCCAGCAGCGCCCCGGGACAGGGGGTCTCCTACGAGCAGTACTTC. This sequence encodes CASSAPGQGVSYEQYF. Variable domain in full (rest from reference TRBV28 and TRBJ2-7): DVKVTQSSRYLVKRTGEKVFLECVQDMDHENMFWYRQDPGLGLRLIYFSYDVKMKEKGDIPEGYSVSREKKERFSLILESASTNQTSMYLCASSAPGQGVSYEQYFGPGTRLTVT.

The genes are TRBV20-1 and TRBJ2-7, with 8 bases that match TRBD1. The assigned J gene may be wrong: the sequence end matches TRBJ2-5 better. The CDR3 has 14 residues. The germline CDR1 and CDR2 sequences are DFQATT and SNEGSKA (reference sequence). In nucleotides, the CDR3 is TGCAGTGCTAGGCTTGTCCAGGGGGCTGAGACCCAGTACTTC. Residues: CSARLVQGAETQYF.

This clonotype was seen only a few times. The CDR3 bases are TGCGCCAGCAGCCAAGAATATACCAGCGGGGGGGGTGAGCAGTTCTTC. Amino acids: CASSQEYTSGGGEQFF. This chain joins TRBV4-1 and TRBJ2-7; 10 nucleotides align to TRBD2. The J call could be wrong; TRBJ2-1 is a better fit for the DNA end. Germline CDR1 is MGHRA and CDR2 is YSYEKL. The CDR3 loop spans 16 amino acids.

This clonotype was counted only a few times. Here the CDR3 DNA reads TGTGCCAGCAGTTACCCCGGACCCGACCAGGGTCGGGAAAAACTGTTTTTT. The encoded protein is CASSYPGPDQGREKLFF. The chain carries TRBV6-2 or TRBV6-3 and TRBJ1-4; D perhaps matches TRBD1 (5 bases). This CDR3 comprises 17 residues. Germline CDR1 MNHEY, CDR2 SVGEGT. V shed 2 bases and J shed 8 bases, with 21 bases lying between them.

This clonotype was seen only a few times. This chain links TRBV6-5 with TRBJ1-6; 9 nucleotides line up with TRBD1. The CDR3 runs to 15 residues. V shed 11 bases, J shed 9 bases, and the junction held 14 bases outside the gene matches. From germline, CDR1 is MNHEY and CDR2 SVGAGI. The CDR3: CACAEGQGERSPLHF. The CDR3 region has the DNA TGTGCCTGCGCCGAGGGACAGGGAGAACGTTCACCCCTCCACTTT.

This clonotype was detected a few times. This rearrangement joins TRBV5-1 to TRBJ2-5; D may be TRBD1 or TRBD2 (5 bases each). The assigned J gene may be wrong: the sequence end matches TRBJ2-1 better. Germline-derived CDR1 and CDR2 are SGHRS and YFSETQ. This CDR3 is built from 14 residues. In nucleotides, the CDR3 is TGCGCCAGCAGCATGTGGGGGTCGAATAATGAGCAGTTCTTC. Its protein product is CASSMWGSNNEQFF.

This clonotype was recorded a few times. The chain is built from TRBV14 and TRBJ2-2; the D is unclear. Germline values: CDR1 SGHDN, CDR2 FVKESK. This CDR3 is built from 14 residues. V lost 4 bases and J 4 bases, leaving 10 bases between the germline ends. The CDR3 reads CASSPSIATGELFF. The CDR3 DNA sequence: TGTGCCAGCAGCCCCTCTATCGCCACCGGGGAGCTGTTTTTT.

The chain couples TRBV20-1 to TRBJ2-3; D gene uncertain. V was cut by 5 bases and J by 1 base, with 10 bases left in between. The germline gives CDR1 DFQATT, CDR2 SNEGSKA (reference sequence). The CDR3 is made up of 13 amino acids. The CDR3 protein is CSAGVAGTDTQYF. CDR3 bases: TGCAGTGCTGGGGTCGCGGGCACAGATACGCAGTATTTT.

This clonotype was seen just once. The gene calls are TRBV12-3 or TRBV12-4 and TRBJ1-6, with 8 bases that match TRBD1. V shed 3 bases, J shed 8 bases, and the junction held 3 bases outside the gene matches. This CDR3 is built from 14 residues. The CDR3 nucleotides read TGTGCCAGCAGTTTTCAGGGGGCTGATTCACCCCTCCACTTT. It encodes CASSFQGADSPLHF.

This clonotype was seen a few times. The CDR3 is CATRTTDTGELFF. In nucleotides, the CDR3 is TGTGCCACCCGGACTACCGACACCGGGGAGCTGTTTTTT. This chain joins TRBV7-6 and TRBJ2-2, with a weak D call TRBD2 (6 bases). Germline loops: CDR1 SGHVS, CDR2 FNYEAQ. Trimming pared 10 bases from V and 3 bases from J, leaving 12 bases between. This CDR3 is 13 amino acids long.

This clonotype was counted only a few times. The V and J genes are TRBV12-3 or TRBV12-4 and TRBJ2-7; the D is unclear. This CDR3 comprises 13 residues. Trimming pared 1 base from V and 2 bases from J, leaving 6 bases between. CDR3 in DNA: TGTGCCAGCAGTTTAGGGGTTGCCTACGAGCAGTACGTC. Its translation is CASSLGVAYEQYV.

This clonotype was seen a handful of times. The CDR3 spells CASSPTDGNSPLHF. The DNA of the CDR3 is TGCGCCAGCAGCCCGACAGACGGCAATTCACCCCTCCACTTT. The chain recombines TRBV5-1 with TRBJ1-6; D may be TRBD1 (5 bases). With 4 bases removed from V and 7 bases from J, the gap between germline ends came to 12 bases. The CDR3 loop spans 14 amino acids. Germline V gives CDR1 SGHRS, CDR2 YFSETQ.

In its sample, this clonotype was seen a few times. This chain joins TRBV28 and TRBJ2-1; TRBD2 aligns across 8 bases. After removal of 1 base from V and 4 bases from J, the junction contained 6 bases not matched to a gene. Germline values: CDR1 MDHEN, CDR2 SYDVKM. This CDR3 region has 16 residues. The CDR3 nucleotides read TGTGCCAGCAGTTTATCGGTAGCGGGGCGGTACAATGAGCAGTTCTTC. This codes for CASSLSVAGRYNEQFF.

The J gene is TRBJ2-7, the V gene TRBV18, with 7 nucleotides matching TRBD1. CDR1 and CDR2 from the germline V gene are KGHSH and LQKENI. The V segment lost 3 bases and the J segment 4 bases; nucleotides outside the gene matches: 12. The CDR3 loop spans 16 amino acids. The CDR3 DNA is TGTGCCAGCTCACCTGGCCCTAGACAGGGTGGTTACGAGCAGTACTTC. Its protein product is CASSPGPRQGGYEQYF. Complete variable domain (other parts from reference TRBV18 and TRBJ2-7): NAGVMQNPRHLVRRRGQEARLRCSPMKGHSHVYWYRQLPEEGLKFMVYLQKENIIDESGMPKERFSAEFPKEGPSILRIQQVVRGDSAAYFCASSPGPRQGGYEQYFGPGTRLTVT.

The rearrangement joins TRBV2 to TRBJ1-2; 7 bases are shared with TRBD1. The germline CDR1 and CDR2 sequences are SNHLY and FYNNEI. V was pared by 6 bases and J by 8 bases, with 9 bases of the junction left unmatched. The length of the CDR3 is 13 residues. The chain's CDR3 is CASRVRGFSGYTF. The CDR3 DNA sequence: TGTGCCAGCAGGGTCAGGGGGTTTTCCGGCTACACCTTC.

This clonotype was found a few times. The rearrangement links TRBV11-3 to TRBJ2-2; TRBD2 might be the D (6 bases). The CDR3 totals 18 residues. V lost 0 bases to trimming and J lost 0 bases, with 14 bases between them. Looked up from germline, CDR1 is SGHNT and CDR2 is YENEEA. CDR3 sequence reads: CASSLDLVGSTNTGELFF. Here the CDR3 DNA reads TGTGCCAGCAGCTTAGATCTGGTCGGGAGCACGAACACCGGGGAGCTGTTTTTT.

This clonotype was observed a few times. This chain connects TRBV12-5 to TRBJ2-7; TRBD1 agrees at 9 bases. Germline lookup yields CDR1 LGHNT and CDR2 FRNRAP. Unmatched junction bases numbered 17, after V lost 5 bases and J lost 6 bases. CDR3 length: 17 amino acids. The CDR3 loop reads CASGPSGQGEIQVEQYF. CDR3 DNA sequence: TGTGCTAGTGGTCCTTCGGGACAGGGTGAAATTCAAGTCGAGCAGTACTTC.

In its sample, this clonotype was seen a few times. V is TRBV30 and J is TRBJ1-5, with unresolved D. Germline V lookup: CDR1 GTSNPN, CDR2 SVGIG (reference sequence). V dropped 0 bases and J dropped 11 bases, with 17 bases sitting between them. The CDR3 spans 14 residues. For the CDR3, the DNA is TGTGCCTGGAGTGTAAGCCCCTCCGTTCCAGCCCAGCATTTT. Translated, it gives CAWSVSPSVPAQHF.

The chain recombines TRBV12-3 or TRBV12-4 with TRBJ1-6; tentative D call: TRBD1 (6 bases). Trimming left V 5 bases short and J 4 bases short, with 18 bases between. This CDR3 has 17 residues. As DNA, the CDR3 is TGTGCCAGCAGTCCGGGGACATTTGGGGAATATAATTCACCCCTCCACTTT. This translates into CASSPGTFGEYNSPLHF.

V gene TRBV29-1 combines with J gene TRBJ2-7, with a possible D match to TRBD1 (6 bases). CDR3 length: 11 residues. Per germline, CDR1 SQVTM and CDR2 ANQGSEA. Trimming cost V 5 bases and J 6 bases, with 11 bases left between them. CDR3 bases: TGCAGCGTTTCCAGGGGTCCCGAGCAGTACTTC. It encodes CSVSRGPEQYF.

This clonotype was detected only a few times. The chain has TRBV13 and TRBJ1-2; the D gene is possibly TRBD1 (5 bases). Trimming took 4 bases from V and 0 from J, leaving 18 bases between them. Germline V CDR1 and CDR2: PRHDT, FYEKMQ (reference sequence). The CDR3 length is 17 residues. The CDR3 is CASSSPGLPLANYGYTF. The CDR3 DNA follows: TGTGCCAGCAGCTCCCCGGGACTGCCGTTAGCTAACTATGGCTACACCTTC.

The CDR3 sequence: CASSQDFGSRETQYF. In DNA form, the CDR3 reads TGTGCCAGCAGCCAAGATTTCGGCAGCAGGGAGACCCAGTACTTC. This sequence joins TRBV3-1 and TRBJ2-5; D gene ambiguous. Germline CDR1 and CDR2: LGHDT and YNNKEL (reference sequence). The CDR3 runs to 15 residues. The V and J ends lost 0 bases and 5 bases respectively, with 13 bases between them.

This chain connects TRBV7-6 to TRBJ2-3; 7 nucleotides agree with TRBD2. Per the germline V gene, CDR1 is SGHVS and CDR2 is FNYEAQ. V gave up 6 bases and J gave up 9 bases; unmatched junction bases: 9. CDR3 length: 13 amino acids. CDR3 residues: CASRPLAVDTQYF. As DNA, the CDR3 is TGTGCCAGCAGGCCTCTAGCGGTAGACACGCAGTATTTT.

This clonotype was detected a few times. The J gene is TRBJ2-1, the V gene TRBV6-4, with 8 bases matching TRBD2. The germline V gene encodes CDR1 MRHNA and CDR2 SNTAGT. J gave up 6 bases and V 2 bases, and 6 bases lay outside the gene matches. There are 15 residues in the CDR3. In DNA form, the CDR3 reads TGTGCCAGCAGTGACAGGGCTGGGACTAGCAATGAGCAGTTCTTC. Its protein product is CASSDRAGTSNEQFF.